The subject of this entry is one TCR beta chain. Its antigen is not yet known. No qualities accompany the bases; no much larger clone lies one base away. Other DNA sequences from this sample encode an identical CDR3 as well. This entry comes from a study of sequential checkpoint blockade in melanoma (dated by TCRdb to the late 2010s). Turning to the overall study: Patients were randomized 1:1 to first-line nivolumab followed by ipilimumab (arm A) or ipilimumab followed by nivolumab (arm B). Maintenance nivolumab was given following each of the two trial sequences.

TCRbeta CDR3 regions were immunosequenced from genomic DNA with the immunoSEQ Assay. Before high-throughput sequencing, genomic DNA was amplified using bias-controlled multiplex PCR. Per the source publication's procedure: To quantify the absolute abundance of each unique TCRbeta CDR3 region, the sequences were collapsed and filtered. Clonality, defined as 1 minus Pielou's evenness, was calculated using productive rearrangements only. A previously published method was used to identify clones whose frequencies were significantly greater in on-treatment samples than in baseline samples. Held by TCRdb, this immuneACCESS table contains in-frame sequences only and omits some clones. Under half of the omission traces to an unresolved V gene where checked; the cause of the rest is unknown. That table supplies the V and J calls and clone size; D and trimming were determined from the DNA. For this sample the table gives some 19,000 clones, of which under 80% were detected only once. The ten most abundant clones make up about 12% of the sample.

This specimen's treatment or condition label, interpreted: randomized to nivolumab then ipilimumab (arm A) or the reverse (arm B). None of the patients in the trial had previously been given DNA-damaging chemotherapy. On a FACS Aria II flow cytometer, live CD3+CD8+ cells that were negative for CD19 and CD56 were sorted from thawed PBMCs. Samples were obtained from patients with melanoma enrolled in CheckMate 064, a randomized, open-label phase II trial of sequential checkpoint blockade. Peripheral blood mononuclear cells were collected by leukapheresis, purified with Ficoll-Paque, and frozen in human serum with 10% DMSO. Purity of sorted blood CD3+CD8+ cells was verified at >95% immediately after sorting, followed by DNA extraction. Clipping removes 4 bases from V and 5 bases from J, with 7 as the unmatched junction base count. Counted from cysteine to phenylalanine, this CDR3 has 14 amino acids. Only CDR3 DNA is held: 42 bases, read in frame from base 1. CDR1 and CDR2 (SQVTM, ANQGSEA) derive from the germline V gene.

What the authors observed across the whole study: The response-prediction model combining TCR metrics and mutation burden needs validation in larger, independent patient cohorts.

The sequence came from a human donor with melanoma. This sample comprised CD8+ T cells sorted from blood (inferred from file names), obtained from a patient given nivolumab and ipilimumab in sequence. The sequence links TRBV29-1 to TRBJ2-7; 11 nucleotides in the junction match TRBD2. Here the CDR3 is given as CSVAGVTSGNEQYF. Read as DNA, the sequence is TGCAGCGTTGCGGGGGTGACTAGCGGGAACGAGCAGTACTTC.